These 2 T cell receptor beta chains came from one sample sequenced in a study of chemoradiotherapy in HPV16-positive cancers. TCRdb's table, derived via immunoSEQ multiplex PCR, lists solely in-frame clones and lacks some. The table includes 8,500 to 9,000 clones, over 65% detected once. This specimen was collected from a patient who underwent chemoradiotherapy. These receptors were obtained from a human donor with HPV-associated anogenital cancer.

The genes are TRBV4-2 and TRBJ2-2, with D hard to call. The CDR3 loop spans 17 amino acids. Trimming shortened V by 2 bases and J by 6 bases, and 19 bases separated the two germline ends. Germline V gene lookup returns CDR1 LGHNA and CDR2 YNFKEQ. Here the CDR3 DNA reads TGTGCCAGCAGCCAACCATCTACTCCCCTAGTTGCCGGGGAGCTGTTTTTT. Translation: CASSQPSTPLVAGELFF.

This sequence joins TRBV27 and TRBJ1-2, with D unresolved. The CDR3 runs 13 residues. Deletions cut 6 bases from V and 3 bases from J, with 11 bases between. Germline V CDR1 and CDR2: MNHEY, SMNVEV (reference sequence). The DNA for the CDR3 is TGTGCCAGCAGGGAGGACGGGCACTATGGCTACACCTTC. It is translated as CASREDGHYGYTF.